The rows below give T cell receptor beta chains drawn from one sample of a study of T cell responses to AZD1222 COVID-19 vaccine. TCRdb's table, derived via immunoSEQ multiplex PCR, lists solely in-frame clones and lacks some. The sample lists some 150,000 clones, approximately 90% occurring once. Sample: peripheral blood, taken on day 0 of AZD1222 vaccination. The receptors stem from an adult in good health. Both conserved end residues are part of each CDR3. Fields, in order: clone size, J gene, V gene, D gene, CDR3 protein, CDR3 DNA. D genes are given only for firm matches. Not every row has a clone size; where given, it reads once, few, many or a size class.

NA,TRBJ1-1,TRBV24-1,NA,CATRGTGNTEAFF,TGTGCCACCAGGGGTACAGGGAACACTGAAGCTTTCTTT
NA,TRBJ1-3,TRBV28,TRBD1,CASQTGTGNTIYF,TGTGCCAGTCAGACAGGGACTGGAAACACCATATATTTT
once,TRBJ2-5,TRBV9,TRBD2,CASSVELAGGVETQYF,TGTGCCAGCAGCGTAGAACTAGCGGGAGGGGTGGAGACCCAGTACTTC
few,TRBJ2-2,TRBV12-5,TRBD2,CASGSYPGTSGNTGELFF,TGTGCTAGTGGTTCCTACCCCGGGACTAGCGGGAACACCGGGGAGCTGTTTTTT
NA,TRBJ2-5,TRBV29-1,NA,CSVFPETQYF,TGCAGCGTTTTTCCCGAGACCCAGTACTTC
few,TRBJ2-7,TRBV4-3,TRBD2,CASSEGLAYEQYF,TGCGCCAGCAGCGAAGGACTAGCCTACGAGCAGTACTTC
NA,TRBJ1-2,TRBV28,NA,CASSSQGLLNYGYTF,TGTGCCAGCAGTTCCCAGGGGCTCCTTAACTATGGCTACACCTTC
NA,TRBJ2-1,TRBV7-2,TRBD2,CASSLISRTSGRRHEQFF,TGTGCCAGCAGTTTGATTTCCCGAACTAGCGGGAGACGACATGAGCAGTTCTTC
NA,TRBJ1-1,TRBV5-1,NA,CASSFLGGGEAFF,TGCGCCAGCAGCTTCTTGGGGGGCGGTGAAGCTTTCTTT
once,TRBJ2-3,TRBV7-6,NA,CASSPGSEITDTQYF,TGTGCCAGCAGCCCCGGGTCAGAAATCACAGATACGCAGTATTTT
NA,TRBJ1-5,TRBV11-2,NA,CASSLSGQKGAQPQHF,TGTGCCAGCAGCTTGTCAGGACAAAAAGGCGCTCAGCCCCAGCATTTT
NA,TRBJ2-1,TRBV15,TRBD1,CATSRGTGPSPFF,TGTGCCACCAGCAGGGGGACAGGGCCTTCACCGTTCTTC
NA,TRBJ2-1,TRBV13,NA,CASSLVVYEQFF,TGTGCCAGCAGCTTAGTCGTCTATGAGCAGTTCTTC
once,TRBJ1-1,TRBV28,TRBD1,CASRGTGVDTEAFF,TGTGCCAGCAGGGGGACAGGGGTTGACACTGAAGCTTTCTTT
NA,TRBJ1-1,TRBV10-2,TRBD1,CASSIITGARDTEAFF,TGCGCCAGCAGTATAATTACAGGGGCAAGGGACACTGAAGCTTTCTTT
NA,TRBJ1-1,TRBV27,NA,CASSLRGGEAFF,TGTGCCAGCAGTTTACGGGGAGGGGAGGCTTTCTTT
NA,TRBJ2-1,TRBV5-4,TRBD2,CASSPRTSGSWDEQFF,TGTGCCAGCAGCCCCCGGACTAGCGGGAGTTGGGATGAGCAGTTCTTC
NA,TRBJ2-1,TRBV6-5,NA,CASNRVRAYNEQFF,TGTGCCAGCAACCGTGTGAGGGCATACAATGAGCAGTTCTTC
NA,TRBJ1-5,TRBV28,NA,CASSFIFGQGRITSRPQHF,TGTGCCAGCAGTTTTATCTTCGGGCAGGGGCGGATAACTTCCAGGCCCCAGCATTTT
NA,TRBJ1-3,TRBV6-5,NA,CASSPVPISGNTIYF,TGTGCCAGCAGTCCTGTGCCGATCTCTGGAAACACCATATATTTT
NA,TRBJ1-2,TRBV6-2/TRBV6-3,TRBD1,CASSYSIGTGRLDGYTF,TGTGCCAGCAGTTACTCCATCGGGACAGGGAGACTCGATGGCTACACCTTC
NA,TRBJ1-5,TRBV11-2,NA,CASSLATGSNQPQHF,TGTGCCAGCAGCTTAGCCACGGGTAGCAATCAGCCCCAGCATTTT
NA,TRBJ1-2,TRBV4-1,TRBD1,CASSWGQGAYGYTF,TGCGCCAGCAGCTGGGGACAGGGGGCGTATGGCTACACCTTC
NA,TRBJ2-1,TRBV10-3,TRBD2,CAISDPTSGSQDEQFF,TGTGCCATCAGTGATCCCACTAGCGGGAGTCAGGATGAGCAGTTCTTC